These 19 T cell receptor beta chains were all obtained from the same sample, sequenced in a study of T cell responses to AZD1222 COVID-19 vaccine (dated by TCRdb to about 2021). Receptor amplification or capture employed the immunoSEQ multiplex PCR assay. In TCRdb, the immuneACCESS table is reduced to in-frame sequences with V and J assigned. These tables do not hold every clone; where another copy was compared, an unresolved V gene accounts for under half, and the others remain unexplained. The sample data list 95,000 to 110,000 clones, and approximately 88% of these were observed just once. The top ten hold 20% of the sample. In the paper's terms, the time point label means: baseline before first vaccination. Source: peripheral blood, taken on day 0 of AZD1222 vaccination. The receptors stem from an adult in good health.

The count of this clone is one. The CDR3, as DNA: TGTGCCAGCTCACCACGGACAGGGGATTCACCCCTCCACTTT. Amino acids: CASSPRTGDSPLHF. The V gene is TRBV18, the J gene TRBJ1-6, with 9 bases matching TRBD1. V gave up 1 base and J gave up 8 bases; unmatched junction bases: 0. From germline, CDR1 is KGHSH and CDR2 LQKENI. The CDR3 loop spans 14 amino acids.

CDR3 sequence: CASSRDGTHGYTF. The CDR3 DNA reads as TGTGCCAGCAGTCGGGACGGAACTCATGGCTACACCTTC. The chain recombines TRBV12-3 or TRBV12-4 with TRBJ1-2; D is possibly TRBD1 (5 bases). CDR3 length: 13 amino acids. Trimming removed 5 bases from V and 6 bases from J, with 13 bases in between.

This sequence joins TRBV28 and TRBJ1-5, with D perhaps matching TRBD1 (6 bases). Germline V gene sequence: CDR1 MDHEN, CDR2 SYDVKM. The CDR3 length is 18 residues. Trimming pared 5 bases from V and 1 base from J, leaving 21 bases between. CDR3 sequence reads: CASSLSTQGRKSNQPQHF. The CDR3 region has the DNA TGTGCCAGCAGTCTTTCGACACAGGGAAGGAAAAGCAATCAGCCCCAGCATTTT.

The chain links TRBV10-3 to TRBJ1-2; D not certain. Trimming removed 3 bases at V and 2 bases at J, with 4 bases between. The CDR3 length is 12 residues. Germline V gives CDR1 ENHRY, CDR2 SYGVKD. The CDR3 region has the DNA TGTGCCATCAGTGAAAACAACTATGGCTACACCTTC. Protein sequence: CAISENNYGYTF.

The chain recombines TRBV5-1 with TRBJ1-5; 9 positions match TRBD1. This CDR3 has 17 residues. Germline CDR1 SGHRS, CDR2 YFSETQ. J was trimmed by 1 base and V by 4 bases; bases with no gene match: 9. This chain's CDR3 is CASSTGQGDWSNQPQHF. Written as DNA, the CDR3 is TGCGCCAGCAGCACGGGACAGGGAGATTGGAGCAATCAGCCCCAGCATTTT.

This clone was seen once. This chain joins TRBV9 and TRBJ2-1; 8 bases line up with TRBD2. Trimming cost V 0 bases and J 3 bases; bases outside gene matches: 5. Germline loops: CDR1 SGDLS, CDR2 YYNGEE. This CDR3 has 16 residues. This chain's CDR3 is CASSVDQREGYNEQFF. The CDR3 region has the DNA TGTGCCAGCAGCGTAGATCAACGGGAGGGCTACAATGAGCAGTTCTTC.

CDR3 loop: CASSPTGGAGANVLTF. The DNA of the CDR3 is TGTGCCAGCAGTCCGACAGGGGGCGCTGGGGCCAACGTCCTGACTTTC. V gene TRBV5-4 combines with J gene TRBJ2-6, with 10 nucleotides matching TRBD1. CDR1 SGHNT and CDR2 YYREEE come from the germline V gene (reference sequence). V trimming: 5 bases; J trimming: 2 bases; junction bases outside the gene matches: 4. There are 16 residues in the CDR3.

The V gene is TRBV5-1, the J gene TRBJ2-5; 8 bases are shared with TRBD2. In germline, CDR1 is SGHRS, CDR2 YFSETQ. The CDR3 runs 15 residues. After removal of 4 bases from V and 4 bases from J, the junction contained 9 bases not matched to a gene. This CDR3 is CASSGSGGPGETQYF. The CDR3 coding sequence is TGCGCCAGCAGCGGATCGGGGGGGCCGGGAGAGACCCAGTACTTC.

The chain couples TRBV6-5 to TRBJ1-1, with 11 bases matching TRBD1. There are 13 residues in the CDR3. Per the germline V gene, CDR1 is MNHEY and CDR2 is SVGAGI. The V segment lost 5 bases and the J segment 10 bases; nucleotides outside the gene matches: 6. CDR3 nucleotide sequence: TGTGCCAGCAGTATCGAGGACAGGGGGCGAGCTTTCTTT. It codes for CASSIEDRGRAFF.

This rearrangement joins TRBV7-2 to TRBJ2-5; the match to TRBD2 covers 16 bases. The germline CDR1 and CDR2 sequences are SGHTA and FQGNSA. There are 19 residues in the CDR3. V was pared by 5 bases and J by 5 bases, with 14 bases of the junction left unmatched. The CDR3 DNA follows: TGTGCCAGCAGCCCGGGGCGGGCGGGGACTAGCGGGAGGGTGGAGACCCAGTACTTC. Residues: CASSPGRAGTSGRVETQYF.

The rearrangement joins TRBV5-1 to TRBJ2-3; D possibly corresponds to TRBD2 (5 bases). The CDR3 totals 15 residues. Trimming removed 4 bases at V and 0 bases at J, with 12 bases between. The germline CDR1 and CDR2 sequences are SGHRS and YFSETQ. CDR3 protein: CASSPGGRSTDTQYF. The CDR3 bases are TGCGCCAGCAGCCCAGGAGGCAGGAGCACAGATACGCAGTATTTT.

This chain links TRBV28 with TRBJ1-2, with 7 bases lining up with TRBD1. This CDR3 is 12 amino acids long. With V trimmed by 7 bases and J by 6 bases, 5 bases remained unmatched. The germline gives CDR1 MDHEN, CDR2 SYDVKM. The CDR3 is CASTQRGHGYTF. DNA for the CDR3: TGTGCCAGCACCCAGAGGGGGCATGGCTACACCTTC.

This sequence joins TRBV21-1 and TRBJ1-1; the table assigns TRBD1, which was not confirmed against the DNA. TRBV21-1 is a known pseudogene. The CDR3 totals 15 residues. The CDR3 coding sequence is TGTGCCAGCAGCAAACCGACAGGATTGAACACTGAAGCTTTCTTT. It yields the protein CASSKPTGLNTEAFF.

J is TRBJ2-5 and V is TRBV9, with 7 positions matching TRBD2. Germline CDR1 reads SGDLS; CDR2 reads YYNGEE. The junction had 7 bases not matched to a gene; V was cut back by 6 bases and J by 2 bases. The CDR3 consists of 14 residues. CDR3 protein: CASNGGGNQETQYF. The CDR3 DNA follows: TGTGCCAGCAATGGCGGGGGAAATCAAGAGACCCAGTACTTC.

This clone is a singleton in its sample. This chain uses TRBV7-9 with TRBJ1-1; D gene ambiguous. The CDR3 loop spans 13 amino acids. Trimming removed 1 base from V and 3 bases from J, with 6 bases in between. Germline CDR1 SEHNR, CDR2 FQNEAQ (reference sequence). Here the CDR3 reads CASSLDGDTEAFF. DNA for the CDR3: TGTGCCAGCAGCTTAGACGGTGACACTGAAGCTTTCTTT. Looking up the rest from reference TRBV7-9 and TRBJ1-1 gives the full variable domain: DTGVSQNPRHKITKRGQNVTFRCDPISEHNRLYWYRQTLGQGPEFLTYFQNEAQLEKSRLLSDRFSAERPKGSFSTLEIQRTEQGDSAMYLCASSLDGDTEAFFGQGTRLTVV.

The chain uses TRBV6-5 and TRBJ1-1; no reliable D call. The length of the CDR3 is 12 residues. The germline CDR1 and CDR2 sequences are MNHEY and SVGAGI. Between the trimmed V and J ends, which lost 4 bases and 7 bases, there was a span of 10 bases. The CDR3 loop is CASSLDRFEAFF. In DNA, the CDR3 is TGTGCCAGCAGTTTGGACCGTTTTGAAGCTTTCTTT.

This chain uses TRBV6-2 or TRBV6-3 with TRBJ2-7; 9 bases agree with TRBD2. This CDR3 has 16 residues. Germline values: CDR1 MNHEY, CDR2 SVGEGT. The V gene end was trimmed by 2 bases and the J gene end by 5 bases; junction bases not matched to a gene: 10. The CDR3 here is CASSYPQRGAGDEQYF. Written as DNA, the CDR3 is TGTGCCAGCAGTTACCCTCAGCGGGGGGCCGGAGACGAGCAGTACTTC.

The CDR3 protein is CASSQGLSGPQYF. CDR3 nucleotide sequence: TGTGCCAGCAGCCAAGGGTTGTCAGGCCCCCAGTACTTC. This chain uses TRBV3-1 (or the pseudogene TRBV3-2) with TRBJ2-5, with D hard to call. Germline CDR1 LGHDT, CDR2 YNNKEL (reference sequence). The CDR3 is 13 amino acids. The V gene lost 1 base and the J gene lost 9 bases, with 12 bases spanning the gap.

The rearrangement joins TRBV5-1 to TRBJ1-1; D is unclear. Germline lookup yields CDR1 SGHRS and CDR2 YFSETQ. This CDR3 comprises 13 residues. With 4 bases removed from V and 0 bases from J, the gap between germline ends came to 7 bases. The CDR3 reads CASSPSVNTEAFF. CDR3 sequence (DNA): TGCGCCAGCAGCCCATCAGTGAACACTGAAGCTTTCTTT.